These 32 T cell receptor beta chains were sequenced from one sample in a study of post-analysis software for immune sequencing data. Study-wide results and caveats: The five TRBV segments detected at higher frequency in patients than in controls included TRBV5-6, TRBV5-1 and TRBV20-1.

For these TCRs, the target antigens are not known. Sequencing libraries made from TCR beta cDNA carried unique molecular identifiers. One entry per CDR3 protein, called by TCRdb with MiXCR from the PCR reads. Counted here are hundreds of thousands of distinct CDR3 sequences, approximately 50% occurring once; the ten biggest clones make up roughly 4.4%. Sequences were obtained from blood. The source is a girl between 5 and 17 years old with multiple sclerosis.

This clonotype turned up a few times. This chain connects TRBV5-5 to TRBJ2-7; D may be TRBD2 (6 bases). CDR1 SGHKS and CDR2 YYEKEE come from the germline V gene (reference sequence). The CDR3 covers 13 residues. V was shortened by 2 bases and J by 12 bases, with 18 bases between the two germline ends. DNA for the CDR3: TGTGCCAGCAGCTTCGGGGGACGGGAGACCCTGTACTTC. Its translation: CASSFGGRETLYF.

The chain is built from TRBV2 and TRBJ2-1, with a weak D call TRBD1 (5 bases). Germline V gene lookup returns CDR1 SNHLY and CDR2 FYNNEI. Trimming stripped 7 bases from V and 5 bases from J, with 21 bases between. The CDR3 contains 16 residues. CDR3 amino acids: CASIQGYNFGDNEQFF. For the CDR3, the DNA is TGTGCCAGCATTCAGGGCTACAACTTTGGGGACAATGAGCAGTTCTTC.

The chain employs TRBV7-6 and TRBJ2-5; TRBD2 matches at 14 bases. TRBJ2-7 explains the end of the DNA better; the J call may be wrong. From germline, CDR1 is SGHVS and CDR2 FNYEAQ. CDR3 size: 16 residues. Here the CDR3 reads CASSQGLAGGTYEQYF. For the CDR3, the DNA is TGTGCCAGCAGCCAAGGACTAGCGGGGGGCACCTACGAGCAGTACTTC.

The chain combines TRBV20-1 with TRBJ1-2, with D perhaps TRBD1 (5 bases). Germline V gives CDR1 DFQATT, CDR2 SNEGSKA (reference sequence). CDR3 length equals 12 residues. The V end was cut by 3 bases, the J end by 8 bases, with 13 bases between. The CDR3 loop is CSASGREGGYTF. DNA for the CDR3: TGCAGTGCTAGTGGCAGGGAAGGGGGCTACACCTTC.

The V call is TRBV29-1, the J call TRBJ1-1; D is undetermined. The ends were cut back, 4 bases at V and 0 bases at J, with 9 bases in the middle. The CDR3 totals 13 residues. The germline V gene has CDR1 SQVTM and CDR2 ANQGSEA. The CDR3 DNA follows: TGCAGCGTTGGGCGCAACTTGAACACTGAAGCTTTCTTT. As protein: CSVGRNLNTEAFF.

V gene TRBV11-2 combines with J gene TRBJ1-4, with 9 bases fitting TRBD1. Germline assignment: CDR1 SGHAT and CDR2 FQNNGV. The CDR3 is made up of 15 amino acids. Losses at the gene ends were 4 bases for V and 3 bases for J; bases not matched to a gene: 3. The CDR3 loop reads CASSWNRGPNEKLFF. The CDR3 nucleotides read TGTGCCAGCAGCTGGAACAGGGGGCCTAATGAAAAACTGTTTTTT.

The rearrangement joins TRBV6-5 to TRBJ2-7; 8 bases fit TRBD2. V lost 0 bases, J lost 7 bases, and 26 bases stayed unmatched. There are 21 residues in the CDR3. Germline CDR1 and CDR2: MNHEY and SVGAGI. The CDR3 loop reads CASSYSTPPLQVGTSKDEQYF. CDR3 nucleotides: TGTGCCAGCAGTTACTCAACGCCCCCACTTCAAGTAGGGACTAGTAAGGATGAGCAGTACTTC.

Ten or more counts support this clonotype. The V and J genes are TRBV29-1 and TRBJ2-5; D is unclear. This CDR3 comprises 11 residues. V was shortened by 4 bases and J by 5 bases, with 8 bases between the two germline ends. Germline V gives CDR1 SQVTM, CDR2 ANQGSEA. The CDR3 DNA reads as TGCAGCGTTGTGGCACCGGAGACCCAGTACTTC. Its protein is CSVVAPETQYF. The variable domain in full, with the rest retrieved from reference TRBV29-1 and TRBJ2-5, is SAVISQKPSRDICQRGTSLTIQCQVDSQVTMMFWYRQQPGQSLTLIATANQGSEATYESGFVIDKFPISRPNLTFSTLTVSNMSPEDSSIYLCSVVAPETQYFGPGTRLLVL.

This chain links TRBV2 with TRBJ1-5; no reliable D call. V lost 2 bases and J lost 4, with 9 bases in between. From germline, CDR1 is SNHLY and CDR2 FYNNEI. CDR3 size: 14 residues. The CDR3 protein is CASSELRANQPQHF. In DNA form, the CDR3 reads TGTGCCAGCAGTGAATTGCGAGCGAATCAGCCCCAGCATTTT.

This clonotype showed up just a few times. The chain couples TRBV20-1 to TRBJ2-7; TRBD2 matches 7 bases. The CDR3 is made up of 14 amino acids. V shed 1 base, J shed 3 bases, and the junction held 6 bases outside the gene matches. In germline, CDR1 is DFQATT, CDR2 SNEGSKA (reference sequence). The CDR3 sequence: CSARAAGVSYEQYF. CDR3 coding DNA: TGCAGTGCTAGAGCGGCGGGAGTGAGCTACGAGCAGTACTTC.

The J gene is TRBJ2-5, the V gene TRBV29-1, with 14 bases lining up with TRBD2. Germline CDR1 is SQVTM and CDR2 is ANQGSEA. The CDR3 is 17 amino acids. Trimming cost V 4 bases and J 11 bases; bases outside gene matches: 18. CDR3 sequence reads: CSVVPRLAGGPGDEQYF. The CDR3 coding sequence is TGCAGCGTTGTACCCAGACTAGCGGGAGGGCCTGGTGATGAGCAGTACTTC.

The V call is TRBV9, the J call TRBJ2-3, with D unresolved. Looked up from germline, CDR1 is SGDLS and CDR2 is YYNGEE. The CDR3 sequence is 13 residues long. V lost 0 bases and J 4 bases, leaving 6 bases between the germline ends. The CDR3 DNA follows: TGTGCCAGCAGCGTAGAGTGGGCAGATACGCAGTATTTT. It specifies CASSVEWADTQYF.

This chain uses TRBV5-1 with TRBJ1-1; a possible D gene is TRBD1 (5 bases). The CDR3 runs to 15 residues. Germline V gene lookup returns CDR1 SGHRS and CDR2 YFSETQ. Trimming took off 4 bases at V and 1 base at J, with 14 bases between the two ends. CDR3 in DNA: TGCGCCAGCAGCCCTGCTGGCAGGGCGAACACTGAAGCTTTCTTT. It codes for CASSPAGRANTEAFF.

This chain connects TRBV7-9 to TRBJ1-2, with D perhaps TRBD1 (5 bases). The CDR3 is 15 residues long. Germline CDR1 and CDR2: SEHNR and FQNEAQ (reference sequence). The V and J ends lost 3 bases and 8 bases respectively, with 19 bases between them. DNA for the CDR3: TGTGCCAGCAGCTTTAACGTAGAGAGGGGATTGGGCTACACCTTC. Translation: CASSFNVERGLGYTF.

V gene TRBV27 combines with J gene TRBJ2-3, with 8 bases lining up with TRBD1. The V segment lost 6 bases and the J segment 6 bases; nucleotides outside the gene matches: 5. Germline CDR1 reads MNHEY; CDR2 reads SMNVEV (reference sequence). The CDR3 has 13 amino acids. The DNA of the CDR3 is TGTGCCAGCAGGACTACAGGGGGGGATACGCAGTATTTT. It specifies CASRTTGGDTQYF.

The chain employs TRBV7-9 and TRBJ2-1, with D possibly matching TRBD1 (6 bases). Trimming cost V 5 bases and J 6 bases, with 17 bases left between them. The V gene's germline CDR1 is SEHNR and CDR2 FQNEAQ (reference sequence). The CDR3 has 15 amino acids. The CDR3 sequence: CASSLLKGQSNEQFF. The CDR3 coding sequence is TGTGCCAGCAGCCTCCTAAAGGGACAAAGCAATGAGCAGTTCTTC.

This clonotype showed up just a few times. CDR3 loop: CASSYRDNQPQHF. The CDR3 DNA is TGTGCCAGCAGTTACAGGGATAATCAGCCCCAGCATTTT. V is TRBV6-5 and J is TRBJ1-5; D gene uncertain. The CDR3 is made up of 13 amino acids. Per the germline V gene, CDR1 is MNHEY and CDR2 is SVGAGI. Deletions cut 2 bases from V and 4 bases from J, with 6 bases between.

The chain recombines TRBV6-4 with TRBJ2-4, with D perhaps TRBD2 (5 bases). The V gene's germline CDR1 is MRHNA and CDR2 SNTAGT. The V gene lost 6 bases and the J gene lost 4 bases, with 25 bases spanning the gap. The CDR3 is made up of 18 amino acids. The CDR3 protein is CASSATFSEGAAKNIQYF. As DNA, the CDR3 is TGTGCCAGCAGCGCTACTTTTTCTGAGGGAGCGGCAAAAAACATTCAGTACTTC.

This clonotype was picked up a small number of times. The chain has TRBV10-3 and TRBJ2-7, with 9 bases identical to TRBD1. This CDR3 is built from 15 residues. V was pared by 6 bases and J by 2 bases, with 8 bases of the junction left unmatched. Germline-derived CDR1 and CDR2 are ENHRY and SYGVKD. CDR3 nucleotides: TGTGCCATCAGGAGGCCGGGACAGGGTGCCTACGAGCAGTACTTC. Amino acid sequence: CAIRRPGQGAYEQYF.

A note on this clonotype: One end of the junction varies from germline; a read error may be responsible. This rearrangement joins TRBV20-1 to TRBJ2-1; D is ambiguous. CDR1 and CDR2 (germline): DFQATT, SNEGSKA (reference sequence). This CDR3 spans 15 amino acids. The chain's CDR3 is CSAALGPRSYNEQFF. The CDR3 DNA is TGCAGTGCCGCACTGGGCCCCCGCTCCTACAACGAGCAGTTCTTC.

This sequence joins TRBV7-2 and TRBJ2-1, with D perhaps matching TRBD2 (5 bases). CDR1 and CDR2 from the germline V gene are SGHTA and FQGNSA. Trimming pared 1 base from V and 7 bases from J, leaving 14 bases between. The CDR3 is 15 amino acids. CDR3 sequence: CASSLGRDFGNEQFF. In DNA, the CDR3 is TGTGCCAGCAGCTTAGGCCGGGATTTTGGGAATGAGCAGTTCTTC.

CDR3 residues: CATSRDRPPQETQYF. DNA for the CDR3: TGTGCCACCAGCAGAGATCGGCCACCCCAAGAGACCCAGTACTTC. The chain recombines TRBV15 with TRBJ2-5, with unresolved D. CDR1 and CDR2 from the germline V gene are LNHNV and YYDKDF (reference sequence). The length of the CDR3 is 15 residues. V dropped 0 bases and J dropped 1 base, with 9 bases sitting between them.

V and J are TRBV7-9 and TRBJ2-7, with D tentatively TRBD1 (7 bases). The germline gives CDR1 SEHNR, CDR2 FQNEAQ (reference sequence). Trimming shortened V by 6 bases and J by 4 bases, and 13 bases separated the two germline ends. The CDR3 totals 13 residues. Written as DNA, the CDR3 is TGTGCCAGCAGTTCGGAGGGGGCGTACGAGCAGTACTTC. It is translated as CASSSEGAYEQYF.

The chain couples TRBV4-1 to TRBJ2-1, with unresolved D. The V and J ends lost 4 bases and 7 bases respectively, with 14 bases between them. The CDR3 covers 14 residues. Germline values: CDR1 MGHRA, CDR2 YSYEKL. The CDR3: CASSRVKRPNEQFF. The CDR3 DNA follows: TGCGCCAGCAGCCGTGTAAAAAGGCCGAATGAGCAGTTCTTC.

This clonotype appeared a few times. The V call is TRBV12-3 or TRBV12-4, the J call TRBJ2-1; perhaps D is TRBD1 or TRBD2 (6 bases each). Trimming shortened V by 7 bases and J by 8 bases, and 18 bases separated the two germline ends. CDR3 length: 14 residues. CDR3 DNA sequence: TGTGCCAGCAATGGGGGGCGCGATTCCGATGAGCAGTTCTTC. It yields the protein CASNGGRDSDEQFF.

This clonotype was picked up a small number of times. The genes are TRBV3-1 and TRBJ2-1, with 10 bases lining up with TRBD2. The length of the CDR3 is 14 residues. The germline gives CDR1 LGHDT, CDR2 YNNKEL (reference sequence). Trimming cost V 4 bases and J 15 bases; bases outside gene matches: 12. The CDR3 region has the DNA TGTGCCAGCAGCCCGTCGGGGCTAGCGGGAGTTTCGTTCTTC. This codes for CASSPSGLAGVSFF.

V and J are TRBV29-1 and TRBJ1-2; tentative D call: TRBD1 (5 bases). Germline V gene lookup returns CDR1 SQVTM and CDR2 ANQGSEA. Between the trimmed V and J ends, which lost 0 bases and 5 bases, there was a span of 10 bases. The CDR3 consists of 13 residues. CDR3 coding DNA: TGCAGCGTTGAAGATCAAGGGGCGTATGGCTACACCTTC. Translating gives CSVEDQGAYGYTF.

This clonotype was recorded a few times. The rearrangement uses TRBV6-6 and TRBJ2-5; 7 bases agree with TRBD1. The CDR3 has 16 residues. Trimming removed 0 bases from V and 3 bases from J; junction bases left unmatched: 7. The germline V gene encodes CDR1 MNHNY and CDR2 SVGAGI (reference sequence). The DNA of the CDR3 is TGTGCCAGCAGTTACTCGACGGCAGGGGGAAAAGAGACCCAGTACTTC. It yields the protein CASSYSTAGGKETQYF.

This clonotype was counted only a few times. This chain connects TRBV10-3 to TRBJ2-1; 7 bases agree with TRBD2. CDR1 is ENHRY, CDR2 SYGVKD, per germline. CDR3 size: 16 residues. The junction had 7 bases not matched to a gene; V was cut back by 2 bases and J by 3 bases. The CDR3 DNA reads TGTGCCATCAGTGAGGAGAGTGCGGGAGTCTACAATGAGCAGTTCTTC. It encodes CAISEESAGVYNEQFF.

This clonotype has more than one count but fewer than ten. The genes are TRBV4-1 and TRBJ1-2; weak D call: TRBD1 (6 bases). The length of the CDR3 is 15 residues. With 0 bases removed from V and 4 bases from J, the gap between germline ends came to 12 bases. Germline values: CDR1 MGHRA, CDR2 YSYEKL. CDR3 coding DNA: TGCGCCAGCAGCCAAGAAAACCGACAGGCCTATGGCTACACCTTC. The encoded protein is CASSQENRQAYGYTF.

The V gene is TRBV5-1, the J gene TRBJ1-6, with D possibly being TRBD1 (5 bases). The CDR3 is 14 amino acids. Germline loops: CDR1 SGHRS, CDR2 YFSETQ. The V end lost 4 bases, the J end lost 6 bases, and 11 bases lay between the germline ends. CDR3: CASSRDGPNSPLHF. The CDR3 nucleotides read TGCGCCAGCAGCAGGGACGGTCCTAATTCACCCCTCCACTTT.

The chain has TRBV7-2 and TRBJ2-1, with 10 bases lining up with TRBD2. The CDR3 spans 16 residues. CDR1 and CDR2 (germline): SGHTA, FQGNSA. Unmatched junction bases numbered 9, after V lost 1 base and J lost 9 bases. The CDR3 region is CASSLGRAGGRGEQFF. The CDR3, as DNA: TGTGCCAGCAGCTTAGGTCGAGCGGGGGGGCGCGGTGAGCAGTTCTTC.